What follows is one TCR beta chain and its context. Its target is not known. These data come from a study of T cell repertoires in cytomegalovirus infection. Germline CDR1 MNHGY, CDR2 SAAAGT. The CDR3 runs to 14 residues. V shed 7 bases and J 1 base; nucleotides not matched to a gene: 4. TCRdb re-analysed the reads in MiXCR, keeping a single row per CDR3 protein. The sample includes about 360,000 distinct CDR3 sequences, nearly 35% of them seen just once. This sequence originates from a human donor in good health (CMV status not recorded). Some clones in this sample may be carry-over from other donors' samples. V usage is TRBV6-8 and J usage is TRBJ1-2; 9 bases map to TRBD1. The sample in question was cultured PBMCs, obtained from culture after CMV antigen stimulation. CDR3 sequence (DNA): TGTGCCAGCAAAAAGGACAGGGGTAACTATGGCTACACCTTC. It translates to CASKKDRGNYGYTF.